Included here is one T cell receptor (beta chain) sequence, with context. Its target is not known. Expressed TCRB transcripts were sequenced because the isolated RNA had all been reverse transcribed beforehand. Profiling relied on immunoSEQ multiplex PCR, and the TCRdb table lists in-frame clones only, not all of them. The sample carries under 200,000 clones, about 9.8% recorded once. The data were taken from a study of beta chain features in type 1 diabetes. The length of the CDR3 is 15 residues. Germline V lookup: CDR1 SGHRS, CDR2 YFSETQ. V gave up 1 base and J gave up 1 base, with 9 bases separating them. Based on CD45RO/CCR7/CD25/CD127/CD95/CD27, CD4+ regulatory, stem cell-like memory, naive and central memory cells were sorted. Whole-study findings and limits: cDNA sequencing could over-represent cells with high TCR expression. Among all four CD4+ subsets, Type 1 diabetes patients had TCRB CDR3s that were moderately but significantly shorter.

This chain connects TRBV5-1 to TRBJ2-1; no definite D call. Sequencing input: central memory CD4+ T cells from blood. The TCR sequence derives from a woman aged 18-30 years in good health. This CDR3 is CASSLNTGSYNEQFF. CDR3 coding DNA: TGCGCCAGCAGCTTGAATACCGGTTCCTACAATGAGCAGTTCTTC.